This T cell receptor (beta chain) was captured in a study of T-cell memory formation after mild COVID-19. Study-level information: Among the donors, TCR clusters were largely specific to each donor. Findings and limits, study-wide: Pre-infection memory already had some responding clones, implying cross-reactive memory joined. Still unconfirmed is whether the second-wave clones peaking on day 37 recognized SARS-CoV-2.

Germline loops: CDR1 SGHRS, CDR2 YFSETQ. Deletions cut 0 bases from V and 0 bases from J, with 12 bases between. This CDR3 spans 17 amino acids. 5'RACE primed at constant segments yielded TCR alpha and TCR beta cDNA libraries bearing sample barcodes and UMIs. TCRdb re-analysed the 5' RACE reads in MiXCR, keeping a single row per CDR3 protein. The sample lists about half a million distinct CDR3 sequences; around a sixth were seen once. This clonotype was detected only a few times. Its target is not known. The sample taken for sequencing was PBMCs or a T cell subset sorted from them (not recorded which). The chain recombines TRBV5-1 with TRBJ1-4, with D uncertain. The receptor's source is an adult woman who had mild COVID-19 (a few samples of this study predate the infection). Cell type and time point are not known. The CDR3 nucleotides are TGCGCCAGCAGCTTGGGGTCCGGACGCCCAACTAATGAAAAACTGTTTTTT. As protein: CASSLGSGRPTNEKLFF.